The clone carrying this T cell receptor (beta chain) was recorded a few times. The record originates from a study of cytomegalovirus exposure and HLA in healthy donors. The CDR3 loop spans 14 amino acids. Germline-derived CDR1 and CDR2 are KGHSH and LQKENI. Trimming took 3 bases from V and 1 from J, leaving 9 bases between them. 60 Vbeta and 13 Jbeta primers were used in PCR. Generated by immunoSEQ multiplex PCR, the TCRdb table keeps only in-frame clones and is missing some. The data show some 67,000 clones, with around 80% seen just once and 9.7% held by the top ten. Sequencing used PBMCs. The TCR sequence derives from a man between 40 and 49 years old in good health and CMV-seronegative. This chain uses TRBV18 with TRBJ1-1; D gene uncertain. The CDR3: CASSPRSPNTEAFF. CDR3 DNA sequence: TGTGCCAGCTCACCGAGGTCGCCGAACACTGAAGCTTTCTTT. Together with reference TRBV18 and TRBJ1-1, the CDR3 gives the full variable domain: NAGVMQNPRHLVRRRGQEARLRCSPMKGHSHVYWYRQLPEEGLKFMVYLQKENIIDESGMPKERFSAEFPKEGPSILRIQQVVRGDSAAYFCASSPRSPNTEAFFGQGTRLTVV.